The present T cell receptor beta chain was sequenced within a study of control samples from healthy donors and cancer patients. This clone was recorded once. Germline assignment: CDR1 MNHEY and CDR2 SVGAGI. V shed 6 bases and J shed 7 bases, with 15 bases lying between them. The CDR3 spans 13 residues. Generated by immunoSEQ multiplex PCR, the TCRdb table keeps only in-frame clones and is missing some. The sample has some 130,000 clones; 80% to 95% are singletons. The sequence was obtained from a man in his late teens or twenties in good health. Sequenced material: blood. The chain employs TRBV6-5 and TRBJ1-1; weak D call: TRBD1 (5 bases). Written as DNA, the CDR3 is TGTGCCAGCAGGGACAAATATATTCATGAAGCTTTCTTT. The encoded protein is CASRDKYIHEAFF.